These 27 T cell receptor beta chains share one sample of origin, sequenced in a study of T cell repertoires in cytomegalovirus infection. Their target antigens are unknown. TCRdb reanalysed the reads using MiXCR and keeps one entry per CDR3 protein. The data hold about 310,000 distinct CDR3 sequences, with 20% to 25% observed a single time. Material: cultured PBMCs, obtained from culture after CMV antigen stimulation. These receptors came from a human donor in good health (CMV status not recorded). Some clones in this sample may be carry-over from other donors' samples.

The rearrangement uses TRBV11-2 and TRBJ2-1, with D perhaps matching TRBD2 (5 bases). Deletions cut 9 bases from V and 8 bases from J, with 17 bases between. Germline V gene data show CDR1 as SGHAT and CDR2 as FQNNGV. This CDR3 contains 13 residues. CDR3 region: CASEPGLTHEQFF. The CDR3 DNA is TGTGCCAGTGAGCCAGGACTTACGCATGAGCAGTTCTTC.

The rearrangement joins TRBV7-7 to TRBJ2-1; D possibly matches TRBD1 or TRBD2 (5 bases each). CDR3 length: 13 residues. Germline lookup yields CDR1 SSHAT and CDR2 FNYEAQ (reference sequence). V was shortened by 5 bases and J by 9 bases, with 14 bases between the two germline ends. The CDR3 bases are TGTGCCAGCAGCCCACTTCCTGGGACTGAGCAGTTCTTC. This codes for CASSPLPGTEQFF.

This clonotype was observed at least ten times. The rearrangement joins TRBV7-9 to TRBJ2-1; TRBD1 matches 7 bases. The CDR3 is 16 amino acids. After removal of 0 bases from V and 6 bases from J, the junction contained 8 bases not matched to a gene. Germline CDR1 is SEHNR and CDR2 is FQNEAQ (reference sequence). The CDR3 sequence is CASSLAGQSRGNEQFF. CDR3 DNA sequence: TGTGCCAGCAGCTTAGCGGGACAGTCCAGAGGCAATGAGCAGTTCTTC. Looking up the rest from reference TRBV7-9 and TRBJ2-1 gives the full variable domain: DTGVSQNPRHKITKRGQNVTFRCDPISEHNRLYWYRQTLGQGPEFLTYFQNEAQLEKSRLLSDRFSAERPKGSFSTLEIQRTEQGDSAMYLCASSLAGQSRGNEQFFGPGTRLTVL.

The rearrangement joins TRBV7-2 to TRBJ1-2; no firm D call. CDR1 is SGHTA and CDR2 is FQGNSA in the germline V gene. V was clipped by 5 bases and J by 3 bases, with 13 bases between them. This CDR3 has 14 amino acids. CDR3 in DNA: TGTGCCAGCAGCAGTAGGGCCGGAGACTATGGCTACACCTTC. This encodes CASSSRAGDYGYTF.

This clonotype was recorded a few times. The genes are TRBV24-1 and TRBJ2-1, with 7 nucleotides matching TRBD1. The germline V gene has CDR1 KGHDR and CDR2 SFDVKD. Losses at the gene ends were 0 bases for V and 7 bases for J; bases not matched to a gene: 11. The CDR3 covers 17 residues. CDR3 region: CATSDLSQGDIHNEQFF. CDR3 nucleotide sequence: TGTGCCACCAGTGATTTGAGTCAGGGGGACATACATAATGAGCAGTTCTTC.

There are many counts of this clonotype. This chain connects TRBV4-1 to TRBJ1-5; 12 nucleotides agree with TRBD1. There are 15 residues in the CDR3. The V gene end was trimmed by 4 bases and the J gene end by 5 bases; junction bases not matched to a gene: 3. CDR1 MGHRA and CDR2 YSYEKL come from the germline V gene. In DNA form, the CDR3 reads TGCGCCAGCAGCCCGGGACAGGGGGCCCATCAGCCCCAGCATTTT. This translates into CASSPGQGAHQPQHF.

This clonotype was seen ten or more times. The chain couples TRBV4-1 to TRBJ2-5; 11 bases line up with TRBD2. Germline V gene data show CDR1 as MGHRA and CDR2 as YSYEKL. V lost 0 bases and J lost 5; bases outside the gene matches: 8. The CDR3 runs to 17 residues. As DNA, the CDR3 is TGCGCCAGCAGCCAAGATGAACTAGCGGGAGTGGATGAGACCCAGTACTTC. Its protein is CASSQDELAGVDETQYF.

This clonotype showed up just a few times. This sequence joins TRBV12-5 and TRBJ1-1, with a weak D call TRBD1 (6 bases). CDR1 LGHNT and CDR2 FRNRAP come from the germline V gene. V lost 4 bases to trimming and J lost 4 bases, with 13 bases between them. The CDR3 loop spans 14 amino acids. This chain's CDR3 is CASGSTGSGTEAFF. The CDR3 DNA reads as TGTGCTAGTGGTTCCACAGGGTCGGGCACTGAAGCTTTCTTT.

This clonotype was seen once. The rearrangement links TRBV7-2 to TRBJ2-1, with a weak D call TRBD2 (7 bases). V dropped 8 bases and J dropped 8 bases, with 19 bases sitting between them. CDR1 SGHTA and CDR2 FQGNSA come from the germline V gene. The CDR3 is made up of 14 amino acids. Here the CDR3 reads CASWFGGGGDEQFF. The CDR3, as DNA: TGTGCCAGCTGGTTTGGAGGGGGGGGAGATGAGCAGTTCTTC.

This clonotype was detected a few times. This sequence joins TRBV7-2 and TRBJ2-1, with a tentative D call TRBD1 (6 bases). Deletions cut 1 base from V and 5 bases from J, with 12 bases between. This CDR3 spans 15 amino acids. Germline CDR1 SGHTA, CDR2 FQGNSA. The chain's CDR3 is CASSLDRTVNNEQFF. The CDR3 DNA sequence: TGTGCCAGCAGCTTAGACCGGACAGTTAACAATGAGCAGTTCTTC. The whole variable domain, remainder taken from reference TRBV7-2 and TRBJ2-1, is GAGVSQSPSNKVTEKGKDVELRCDPISGHTALYWYRQSLGQGLEFLIYFQGNSAPDKSGLPSDRFSAERTGGSVSTLTIQRTQQEDSAVYLCASSLDRTVNNEQFFGPGTRLTVL.

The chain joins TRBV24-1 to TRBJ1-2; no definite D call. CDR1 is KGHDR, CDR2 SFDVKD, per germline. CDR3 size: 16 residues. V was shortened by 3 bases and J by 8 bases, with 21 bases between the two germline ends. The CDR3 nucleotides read TGTGCCACCAGTGATCCCTTCTCGACGGCATGGAACGGCTACACCTTC. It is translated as CATSDPFSTAWNGYTF.

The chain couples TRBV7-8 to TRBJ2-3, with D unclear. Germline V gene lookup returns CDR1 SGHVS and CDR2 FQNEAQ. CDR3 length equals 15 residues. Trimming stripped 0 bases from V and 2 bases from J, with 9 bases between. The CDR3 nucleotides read TGTGCCAGCAGCTTAGCTGACGGAGTCACAGATACGCAGTATTTT. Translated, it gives CASSLADGVTDTQYF. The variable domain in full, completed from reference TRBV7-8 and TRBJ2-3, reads GAGVSQSPRYKVAKRGQDVALRCDPISGHVSLFWYQQALGQGPEFLTYFQNEAQLDKSGLPSDRFFAERPEGSVSTLKIQRTQQEDSAVYLCASSLADGVTDTQYFGPGTRLTVL.

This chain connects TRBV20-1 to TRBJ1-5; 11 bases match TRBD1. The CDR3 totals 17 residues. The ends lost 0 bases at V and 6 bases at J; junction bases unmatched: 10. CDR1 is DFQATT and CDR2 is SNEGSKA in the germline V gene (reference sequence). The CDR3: CSARDGSRGTGGQPQHF. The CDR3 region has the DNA TGCAGTGCTAGAGATGGGAGTAGGGGGACAGGGGGTCAGCCCCAGCATTTT.

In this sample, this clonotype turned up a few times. The chain's CDR3 is CASRESTGSINEQFF. The CDR3 DNA reads as TGTGCCAGCAGGGAGTCTACGGGTTCCATCAATGAGCAGTTCTTC. The chain uses TRBV7-9 and TRBJ2-1; D is unclear. Germline loops: CDR1 SEHNR, CDR2 FQNEAQ (reference sequence). This CDR3 contains 15 residues. V dropped 6 bases and J dropped 6 bases, with 18 bases sitting between them.

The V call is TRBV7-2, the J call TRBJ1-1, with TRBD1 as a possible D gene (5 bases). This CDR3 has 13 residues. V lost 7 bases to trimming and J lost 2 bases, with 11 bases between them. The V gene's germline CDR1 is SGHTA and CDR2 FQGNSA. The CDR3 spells CASTFQGNTEAFF. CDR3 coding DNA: TGTGCCAGCACCTTCCAGGGAAACACTGAAGCTTTCTTT.

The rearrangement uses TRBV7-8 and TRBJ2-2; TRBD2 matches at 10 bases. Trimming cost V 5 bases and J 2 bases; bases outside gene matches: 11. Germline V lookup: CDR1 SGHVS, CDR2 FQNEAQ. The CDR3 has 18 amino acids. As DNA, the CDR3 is TGTGCCAGCAGCCCTCGAAACCTAGCGGGAGTTAACACCGGGGAGCTGTTTTTT. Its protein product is CASSPRNLAGVNTGELFF. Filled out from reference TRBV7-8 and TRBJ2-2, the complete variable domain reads GAGVSQSPRYKVAKRGQDVALRCDPISGHVSLFWYQQALGQGPEFLTYFQNEAQLDKSGLPSDRFFAERPEGSVSTLKIQRTQQEDSAVYLCASSPRNLAGVNTGELFFGEGSRLTVL.

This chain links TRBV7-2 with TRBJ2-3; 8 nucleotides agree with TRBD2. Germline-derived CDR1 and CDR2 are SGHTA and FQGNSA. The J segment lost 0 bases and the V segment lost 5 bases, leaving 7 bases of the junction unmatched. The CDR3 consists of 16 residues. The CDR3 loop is CASSPYSGGSTDTQYF. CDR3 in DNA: TGTGCCAGCAGCCCATACAGCGGGGGTAGCACAGATACGCAGTATTTT.

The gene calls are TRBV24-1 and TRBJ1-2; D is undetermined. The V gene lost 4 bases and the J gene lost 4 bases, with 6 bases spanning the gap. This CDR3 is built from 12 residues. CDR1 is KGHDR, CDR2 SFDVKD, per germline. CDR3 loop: CATSDPLYGYTF. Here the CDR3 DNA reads TGTGCCACCAGTGACCCCCTCTATGGCTACACCTTC.

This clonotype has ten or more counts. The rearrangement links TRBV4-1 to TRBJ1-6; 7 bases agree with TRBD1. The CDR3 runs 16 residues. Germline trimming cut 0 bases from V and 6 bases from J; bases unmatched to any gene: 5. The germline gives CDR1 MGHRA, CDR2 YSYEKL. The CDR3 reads CASSQDAGQPNSPLHF. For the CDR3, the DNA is TGCGCCAGCAGCCAAGACGCGGGACAGCCTAATTCACCCCTCCACTTT.

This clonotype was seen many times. CDR3 DNA sequence: TGTGCCAGCAGCTTAGCTGGCGGGAGATGGACAGATACGCAGTATTTT. Its translation: CASSLAGGRWTDTQYF. The rearrangement uses TRBV7-9 and TRBJ2-3; 7 bases align to TRBD2. The CDR3 consists of 16 residues. Germline-derived CDR1 and CDR2 are SEHNR and FQNEAQ (reference sequence). V was clipped by 0 bases and J by 3 bases; unmatched bases: 6.

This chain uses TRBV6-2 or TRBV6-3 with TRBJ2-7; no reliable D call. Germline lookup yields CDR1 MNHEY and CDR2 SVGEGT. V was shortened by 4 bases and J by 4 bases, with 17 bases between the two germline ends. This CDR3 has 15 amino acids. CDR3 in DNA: TGTGCCAGCAGTTCTCAACTTATCCTAGGTTACGAGCAGTACTTC. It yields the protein CASSSQLILGYEQYF.

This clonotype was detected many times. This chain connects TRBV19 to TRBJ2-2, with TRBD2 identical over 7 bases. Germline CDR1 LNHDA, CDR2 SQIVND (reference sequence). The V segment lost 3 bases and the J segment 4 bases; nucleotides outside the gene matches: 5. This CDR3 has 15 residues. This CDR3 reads CASSMGGRSTGELFF. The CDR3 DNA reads TGTGCCAGTAGTATGGGGGGGAGGTCCACCGGGGAGCTGTTTTTT.

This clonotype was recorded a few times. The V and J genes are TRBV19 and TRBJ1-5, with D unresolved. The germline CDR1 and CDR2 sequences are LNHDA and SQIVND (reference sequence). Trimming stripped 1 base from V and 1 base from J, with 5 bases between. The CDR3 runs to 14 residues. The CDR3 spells CASSIVKSNQPQHF. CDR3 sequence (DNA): TGTGCCAGTAGTATAGTGAAGAGCAATCAGCCCCAGCATTTT.

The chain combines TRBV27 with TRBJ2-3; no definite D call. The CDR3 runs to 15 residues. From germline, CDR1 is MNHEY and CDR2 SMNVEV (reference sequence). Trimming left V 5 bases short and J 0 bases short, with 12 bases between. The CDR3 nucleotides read TGTGCCAGCAGTCCCCCCCCATCTAGCACAGATACGCAGTATTTT. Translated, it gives CASSPPPSSTDTQYF.

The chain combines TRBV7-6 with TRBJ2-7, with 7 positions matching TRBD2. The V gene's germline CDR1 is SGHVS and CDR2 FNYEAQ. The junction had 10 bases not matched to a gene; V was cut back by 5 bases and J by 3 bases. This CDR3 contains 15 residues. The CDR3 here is CASSPAGGTLYEQYF. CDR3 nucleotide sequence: TGTGCCAGCAGCCCCGCCGGGGGGACCCTCTACGAGCAGTACTTC. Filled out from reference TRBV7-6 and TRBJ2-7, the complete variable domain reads GAGVSQSPRYKVTKRGQDVALRCDPISGHVSLYWYRQALGQGPEFLTYFNYEAQQDKSGLPNDRFSAERPEGSISTLTIQRTEQRDSAMYRCASSPAGGTLYEQYFGPGTRLTVT.

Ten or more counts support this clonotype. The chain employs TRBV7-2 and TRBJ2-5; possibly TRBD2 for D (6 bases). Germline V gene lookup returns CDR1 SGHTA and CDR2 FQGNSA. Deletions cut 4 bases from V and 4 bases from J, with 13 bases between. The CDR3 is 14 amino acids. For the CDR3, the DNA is TGTGCCAGCAGCTACGTGGGAGGAATAGAGACCCAGTACTTC. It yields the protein CASSYVGGIETQYF.

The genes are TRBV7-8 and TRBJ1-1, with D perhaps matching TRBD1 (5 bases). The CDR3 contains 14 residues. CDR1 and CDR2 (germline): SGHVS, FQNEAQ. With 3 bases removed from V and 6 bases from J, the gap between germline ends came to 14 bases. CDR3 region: CASSFSGTRAEAFF. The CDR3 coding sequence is TGTGCCAGCAGCTTCTCGGGGACGCGGGCTGAAGCTTTCTTT.